This T cell receptor beta chain is drawn from a study of T cells in Graves' hyperthyroidism and ophthalmopathy. At the level of the study: Peripheral blood was collected at initial diagnosis, before any treatment. Broader study findings: Blood also held most thyroid clonotypes expanded beyond 0.001.

The CDR3 covers 16 residues. CDR1 and CDR2 from the germline V gene are SGHTA and FQGTGA. A lack of ophthalmopathy progression within 18 months defined stable Graves' hyperthyroidism. This clonotype has more than one count but fewer than ten. Its target is not known. The germline gene is not matched at one end of the junction; a read error may be the cause. The TCR beta CDR3 regions underwent amplification using RNA transcripts as the source. Primed by the HTBI set, a first-round RT-PCR was run on the TCR CDR3. TCRdb reanalysed the multiplex PCR reads using MiXCR and keeps one entry per CDR3 protein. The repertoire consists of about 400,000 distinct CDR3 sequences, with around 14% occurring once and the leading ten covering 32%.

Sequenced: blood. The clonotype was recovered from a woman in her 30s with Graves' hyperthyroidism. The chain combines TRBV7-3 with TRBJ2-1; D is tentatively TRBD1 or TRBD2 (5 bases each). In DNA, the CDR3 is TGTGCCAGCAGCTTAACCCCCGGGGCTACATACAGTGAGCAGTTCTTC. Translated: CASSLTPGATYSEQFF.